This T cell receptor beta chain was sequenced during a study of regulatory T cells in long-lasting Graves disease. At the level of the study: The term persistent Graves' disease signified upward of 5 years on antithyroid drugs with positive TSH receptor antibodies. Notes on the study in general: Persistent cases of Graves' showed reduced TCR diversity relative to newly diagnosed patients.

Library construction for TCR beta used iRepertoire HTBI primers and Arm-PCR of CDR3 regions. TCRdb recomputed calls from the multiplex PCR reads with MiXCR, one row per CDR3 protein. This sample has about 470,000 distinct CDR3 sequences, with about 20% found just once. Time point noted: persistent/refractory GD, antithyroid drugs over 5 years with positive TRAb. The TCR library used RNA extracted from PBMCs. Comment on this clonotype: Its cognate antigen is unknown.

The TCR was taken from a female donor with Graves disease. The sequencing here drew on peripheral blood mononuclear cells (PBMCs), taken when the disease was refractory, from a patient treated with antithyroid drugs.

The DNA for the CDR3 is TGCGCCAGCAGCGAAGGGGTTTCCTATAATTCACCCCTCCACTTT. Translating it yields CASSEGVSYNSPLHF. This chain uses TRBV4-3 with TRBJ1-6, with D possibly being TRBD1 (5 bases). The V end was cut by 5 bases, the J end by 1 base, with 9 bases between. CDR3 length: 15 residues. Germline V gene lookup returns CDR1 LGHNA and CDR2 YSLEER.